This note documents a single T cell receptor (beta chain) sequence. Antigen specificity is unknown. The CDR3 consists of 18 residues. Germline CDR1 SGHVS, CDR2 FQNEAQ. Trimming at V came to 5 bases and at J to 3 bases, leaving 16 bases not matched to a gene. This sample stems from a study of cytomegalovirus exposure and HLA in healthy donors. The primer mix had 60 Vbeta and 13 Jbeta primers. Clones were read by immunoSEQ multiplex PCR, and TCRdb kept only the in-frame ones, dropping some. In the table there are roughly 140,000 clones, approximately 70% of which are singletons. Whole-study findings and limits: Donor immune exposure was known only as CMV serostatus.

The sample taken for sequencing was PBMCs. V is TRBV7-8 and J is TRBJ2-5, with 9 bases that match TRBD1. This TCR was sampled from a woman aged 25 to 39 in good health and CMV-seronegative. DNA of the CDR3: TGTGCCAGCAGCGGTGGTCGACAGGGGGAACAAAAAAAAGAGACCCAGTACTTC. This gives the protein CASSGGRQGEQKKETQYF.